This T cell receptor (beta chain) was identified during a study of blood T cell repertoires in COVID-19. Assignments of participants to cohorts depended upon their own reported clinical history. CDR3 length: 14 amino acids. The germline V gene has CDR1 MNHEY and CDR2 SMNVEV (reference sequence). V lost 2 bases to trimming and J lost 6 bases, with 11 bases between them. Assay: immunoSEQ multiplex PCR; the TCRdb copy retains only in-frame clones and omits some. Among under 200,000 clones listed, roughly 80% were seen once. This clone was detected only a few times. The receptor comes from a man aged 50-59 years who had recovered from COVID-19. The chain has TRBV27 and TRBJ2-1; possibly TRBD1 for D (6 bases). Sequenced input: PBMCs or T cells enriched from blood (not recorded which). This chain's CDR3 is CASSLIRGGNEQFF. As DNA, the CDR3 is TGTGCCAGCAGTTTAATTCGAGGGGGCAATGAGCAGTTCTTC.